The 26 T cell receptor beta chains listed next were all sequenced from one sample in a study of cytomegalovirus exposure and HLA in healthy donors. The PCR was carried out with 60 Vbeta primers and 13 Jbeta primers. Generated by immunoSEQ multiplex PCR, the TCRdb table keeps only in-frame clones and is missing some. This sample carries approximately 110,000 clones, under 85% of them seen once, and the ten largest clones take 7.7%. The source material was PBMCs. These TCRs come from a woman in her forties or fifties in good health and CMV-seropositive.

This clone has a single count. This chain uses TRBV5-1 with TRBJ1-2; weak D call: TRBD1 (5 bases). The CDR3 loop spans 16 amino acids. Per the germline V gene, CDR1 is SGHRS and CDR2 is YFSETQ. Trimming cost V 5 bases and J 0 bases, with 17 bases left between them. In DNA form, the CDR3 reads TGCGCCAGCAGTTTTGGGGGGAGCAGTACTAACTATGGCTACACCTTC. It yields the protein CASSFGGSSTNYGYTF.

The V call is TRBV7-2, the J call TRBJ1-2, with 9 bases matching TRBD1. This CDR3 region has 16 residues. Losses at the gene ends were 2 bases for V and 3 bases for J; bases not matched to a gene: 7. Germline CDR1 reads SGHTA; CDR2 reads FQGNSA. In nucleotides, the CDR3 is TGTGCCAGCAGCTTATCAACAGGGGGCCGACACTATGGCTACACCTTC. This translates into CASSLSTGGRHYGYTF.

This chain joins TRBV6-6 and TRBJ1-1, with D uncertain. Germline lookup yields CDR1 MNHNY and CDR2 SVGAGI (reference sequence). The CDR3 extends over 11 amino acids. The V and J ends lost 5 bases and 7 bases respectively, with 8 bases between them. CDR3 sequence reads: CASSTRVEAFF. The CDR3 DNA reads as TGTGCCAGCAGTACACGGGTTGAAGCTTTCTTT.

This chain links TRBV18 with TRBJ2-5; 11 nucleotides align to TRBD2. Germline CDR1 and CDR2: KGHSH and LQKENI. The CDR3 sequence is 16 residues long. The V gene end was trimmed by 1 base and the J gene end by 2 bases; junction bases not matched to a gene: 3. The CDR3 spells CASSPLLAGGQETQYF. Here the CDR3 DNA reads TGTGCCAGCTCACCACTGCTAGCGGGAGGACAAGAGACCCAGTACTTC.

The rearrangement joins TRBV4-1 to TRBJ2-5; 8 nucleotides align to TRBD1. The CDR3 has 15 amino acids. V dropped 4 bases and J dropped 8; count of bases not matched to a gene: 12. Per germline, CDR1 MGHRA and CDR2 YSYEKL. The CDR3 reads CASSRGPDRVETQYF. As DNA, the CDR3 is TGCGCCAGCAGCCGAGGCCCGGACAGGGTTGAAACCCAGTACTTC.

This clone has a handful of counts. The V gene is TRBV27, the J gene TRBJ2-7, with TRBD1 matching over 7 bases. V gave up 4 bases and J gave up 5 bases; unmatched junction bases: 11. CDR3 length: 15 amino acids. The germline gives CDR1 MNHEY, CDR2 SMNVEV (reference sequence). The CDR3 here is CASSSGQPLYDEQYF. CDR3 nucleotides: TGTGCCAGCAGTTCGGGACAGCCTCTTTACGACGAGCAGTACTTC.

Of note for this clone: The germline gene is not matched at one end of the junction; a read error may be the cause. The chain combines TRBV11-3 with TRBJ2-2; 9 nucleotides align to TRBD2. This CDR3 has 15 amino acids. CDR1 is SGHNT and CDR2 is YENEEA in the germline V gene. CDR3 protein: CASSPSGANTGGLFF. In DNA, the CDR3 is TGTGCCAGCAGCCCTAGCGGGGCGAACACCGGGGGGCTGTTTTTT.

V is TRBV10-3 and J is TRBJ2-3; 10 positions agree with TRBD2. The germline V gene encodes CDR1 ENHRY and CDR2 SYGVKD. V was pared by 6 bases and J by 0 bases, with 3 bases of the junction left unmatched. This CDR3 spans 15 amino acids. This CDR3 reads CAISLAGASTDTQYF. The DNA for the CDR3 is TGTGCCATCAGCCTAGCGGGGGCGAGCACAGATACGCAGTATTTT.

The rearrangement joins TRBV2 to TRBJ1-1, with D uncertain. The ends were cut back, 10 bases at V and 4 bases at J, with 7 bases in the middle. The CDR3 runs 10 residues. CDR1 and CDR2 (germline): SNHLY, FYNNEI. The CDR3 loop is CATHSTEAFF. CDR3 DNA: TGTGCCACCCACAGCACTGAAGCTTTCTTT.

This sequence joins TRBV5-1 and TRBJ1-2; 9 positions match TRBD1. The CDR3 is made up of 17 amino acids. V was pared by 0 bases and J by 4 bases, with 10 bases of the junction left unmatched. Germline CDR1 SGHRS, CDR2 YFSETQ. CDR3 sequence reads: CASSLDGTGINPYGYTF. The DNA for the CDR3 is TGCGCCAGCAGCTTGGACGGGACAGGGATTAACCCCTATGGCTACACCTTC.

The rearrangement links TRBV2 to TRBJ2-3; 10 bases map to TRBD2. CDR1 is SNHLY, CDR2 FYNNEI, per germline. The CDR3 extends over 16 amino acids. The V gene end was trimmed by 4 bases and the J gene end by 4 bases; junction bases not matched to a gene: 8. DNA of the CDR3: TGTGCCAGCAGTGGGCCAGCGGGAGGGCCGGCAGATACGCAGTATTTT. Its translation: CASSGPAGGPADTQYF.

The chain combines TRBV5-8 with TRBJ1-4; D is perhaps TRBD1 (5 bases). Trimming removed 4 bases from V and 4 bases from J, with 17 bases in between. CDR3 size: 16 residues. Germline assignment: CDR1 SGHTS and CDR2 YDEGEE. The CDR3 sequence is CASSRGGGRDNEKLFF. The CDR3 region has the DNA TGTGCCAGCAGCCGGGGCGGGGGAAGGGATAATGAAAAACTGTTTTTT.

The V gene is TRBV9, the J gene TRBJ2-3; 13 positions agree with TRBD2. V trimming: 3 bases; J trimming: 0 bases; junction bases outside the gene matches: 4. The CDR3 spans 17 residues. The germline gives CDR1 SGDLS, CDR2 YYNGEE. The CDR3 bases are TGTGCCAGCAGCGGAGGACTAGCGGGAGATAGCACAGATACGCAGTATTTT. This encodes CASSGGLAGDSTDTQYF.

The rearrangement uses TRBV15 and TRBJ1-5; D remains ambiguous. V was clipped by 4 bases and J by 1 base, with 5 bases between them. The germline V gene encodes CDR1 LNHNV and CDR2 YYDKDF (reference sequence). This CDR3 spans 13 amino acids. CDR3 DNA: TGTGCCACCAGCACCCAAAGCAATCAGCCCCAGCATTTT. Protein product: CATSTQSNQPQHF.

The chain carries TRBV5-1 and TRBJ2-7, with TRBD2 matching over 16 bases. Trimming took 2 bases from V and 9 from J; bases not matched to a gene: 8. Germline V CDR1 and CDR2: SGHRS, YFSETQ. The CDR3 contains 16 residues. CDR3 region: CASSFGTSGGATGQYF. The CDR3, as DNA: TGCGCCAGCAGCTTCGGGACTAGCGGGGGGGCCACCGGGCAGTACTTC.

The chain carries TRBV9 and TRBJ2-7; 9 positions agree with TRBD1. The CDR3 is made up of 15 amino acids. Unmatched junction bases numbered 4, after V lost 3 bases and J lost 0 bases. CDR1 is SGDLS, CDR2 YYNGEE, per germline. The CDR3 DNA follows: TGTGCCAGCAGCGGCGGGACAGGGCCCTCCTACGAGCAGTACTTC. Translated, it gives CASSGGTGPSYEQYF. Combining the CDR3 with reference TRBV9 and TRBJ2-7 gives the whole variable domain DSGVTQTPKHLITATGQRVTLRCSPRSGDLSVYWYQQSLDQGLQFLIQYYNGEERAKGNILERFSAQQFPDLHSELNLSSLELGDSALYFCASSGGTGPSYEQYFGPGTRLTVT.

This CDR3 is CASSPSGSSAEQYF. The CDR3 bases are TGCGCCAGCAGCCCTAGCGGGAGTTCGGCTGAGCAGTACTTC. This chain connects TRBV4-1 to TRBJ2-7, with 10 bases that match TRBD2. In germline, CDR1 is MGHRA, CDR2 YSYEKL. There are 14 residues in the CDR3. V gave up 4 bases and J gave up 7 bases; unmatched junction bases: 7.

The chain has TRBV10-3 and TRBJ2-5; a possible D gene is TRBD1 (6 bases). The germline gives CDR1 ENHRY, CDR2 SYGVKD. CDR3 size: 12 residues. Trimming cost V 4 bases and J 4 bases, with 7 bases left between them. CDR3 sequence reads: CAISATGETQYF. For the CDR3, the DNA is TGTGCCATCAGTGCGACAGGAGAGACCCAGTACTTC.

The CDR3 loop reads CASSDRASGRYEQYF. Written as DNA, the CDR3 is TGTGCCAGCAGTGATCGGGCTAGCGGGAGGTACGAGCAGTACTTC. The J gene is TRBJ2-5, the V gene TRBV6-1, with 11 bases matching TRBD2. The end of the DNA fits TRBJ2-7 better, so the J call may be wrong. The CDR3 contains 15 residues. Per germline, CDR1 MNHNS and CDR2 SASEGT.

The chain uses TRBV11-2 and TRBJ2-7; 15 bases fit TRBD2. The CDR3 sequence is 15 residues long. V shed 2 bases and J 7 bases; nucleotides not matched to a gene: 3. Germline loops: CDR1 SGHAT, CDR2 FQNNGV. DNA for the CDR3: TGTGCCAGCAGCTTAACCGGGACTAGCGGGAGGGAGCAGTACTTC. This gives the protein CASSLTGTSGREQYF.

The CDR3 DNA reads TGTGCCAGCAGCCCCGCAGGGGTGGGAGGGGCAGATACGCAGTATTTT. Its protein is CASSPAGVGGADTQYF. This sequence joins TRBV5-4 and TRBJ2-3, with a tentative D call TRBD2 (7 bases). Germline CDR1 reads SGHNT; CDR2 reads YYREEE (reference sequence). The CDR3 consists of 16 residues. With 4 bases removed from V and 4 bases from J, the gap between germline ends came to 19 bases.

The chain links TRBV7-2 to TRBJ1-1; D uncertain. Germline CDR1 is SGHTA and CDR2 is FQGNSA. V was pared by 5 bases and J by 5 bases, with 12 bases between. CDR3 length: 13 amino acids. CDR3 protein: CASSLRGKTEAFF. As DNA, the CDR3 is TGTGCCAGCAGCCTCAGAGGCAAGACTGAAGCTTTCTTT.

The CDR3 DNA reads TGCAGTGCTAGAGATCTTGGCTACACCTTC. This sequence encodes CSARDLGYTF. V gene TRBV20-1 combines with J gene TRBJ1-2, with D unresolved. The CDR3 runs to 10 residues. CDR1 is DFQATT and CDR2 is SNEGSKA in the germline V gene (reference sequence). Trimming pared 0 bases from V and 7 bases from J, leaving 3 bases between.

The rearrangement links TRBV11-2 to TRBJ2-5; TRBD1 is a possible D gene (5 bases). The germline V gene encodes CDR1 SGHAT and CDR2 FQNNGV. V lost 1 base and J lost 4, with 10 bases in between. This CDR3 is 14 amino acids long. CDR3 in DNA: TGTGCCAGCAGCTTAGGGGGCAGGGCAGAGACCCAGTACTTC. Its protein is CASSLGGRAETQYF.

A few counts support this clone. This sequence joins TRBV6-5 and TRBJ1-2; no definite D call. V lost 6 bases to trimming and J lost 10 bases, with 15 bases between them. The CDR3 length is 12 residues. Per the germline V gene, CDR1 is MNHEY and CDR2 is SVGAGI. DNA for the CDR3: TGTGCCAGCAGCTCCTACGGCGAGGCCTACACCTTC. This codes for CASSSYGEAYTF.

V gene TRBV19 combines with J gene TRBJ2-5; no firm D call. With 9 bases removed from V and 4 bases from J, the gap between germline ends came to 12 bases. Germline values: CDR1 LNHDA, CDR2 SQIVND (reference sequence). This CDR3 is 12 amino acids long. The CDR3: CARTPRGETQYF. DNA for the CDR3: TGTGCCAGAACCCCCAGAGGAGAGACCCAGTACTTC.